This entry describes one TCR beta chain. The antigen this receptor binds is unknown. There are no base qualities to consult, and no much larger clone falls within one base. Per the publication, the time point label means: around 28 days on oral tofacitinib. The treatment or condition tag for this specimen amounts to: oral pan-JAK inhibitor, 5-10 mg twice daily. Peripheral blood and lesional scalp punch biopsies were obtained from patients with alopecia areata. PBMCs were separated by density centrifugation and stained for CD3, CD4 and CD8, after which CD4+ and CD8+ T cells were sorted on a FACSAria. This record belongs to a study of CD8+ T cells in alopecia areata (dated by TCRdb to the late 2010s). For the study in its entirety: The treated patients took part in an open-label pilot trial in which moderate-to-severe alopecia areata was treated with oral tofacitinib at 5 to 10 mg twice daily. Patients received tofacitinib for 6 to 18 months and were then followed off drug for 6 months to check for delayed response and recurrence. Disease severity in treated patients was measured with the SALT score, which quantifies the percentage of affected scalp surface area. The study used high-throughput TCRbeta sequencing to examine T cell clonal expansion in alopecia areata, in both the C3H/HeJ mouse model and human patients. Human TCRbeta sequencing covered scalp tissue and sorted CD4+ and CD8+ peripheral blood T cells from patchy and totalis/universalis alopecia areata patients and healthy controls. Biopsies were taken from tofacitinib-treated patients at baseline and at 4 and 24 weeks of treatment, and a later scalp biopsy was taken in several of the tofacitinib-treated patients. Scalp clonality was compared across normal scalp (n=4), patchy alopecia areata scalp (n=8), and alopecia totalis/universalis scalp (n=8). The RNA source kit depended on sample type: the PAXgene miRNA kit for fixed scalp, the miRNeasy kit for PBMCs, and the RNeasy kit for mouse skin. immunoSEQ multiplex PCR using 35 Vbeta forward primers and 13 Jbeta reverse primers was used to amplify TCRbeta CDR3 regions.

V and J are truncated by 1 base and 4 bases respectively, leaving an intervening sequence of 10 bases. CDR1 and CDR2, looked up from the germline V gene, are MGHRA and YSYEKL. Reading from cysteine to phenylalanine, the CDR3 counts 14 amino acids. Only CDR3 DNA is held: 42 bases, read in frame from base 1. Study-level results and caveats: Compared with mice, TCR sequences shared between patients were less clear, possibly partly because of HLA diversity across the patient population. Higher clonality and more expanded CD8+ clones were observed in lesional scalp than in normal scalp, particularly in alopecia totalis/universalis, a finding suggestive of antigenic drive. Resident alphabeta T cells in normal human skin are also sequenced, complicating scalp TCR repertoire analysis, unlike mouse skin dominated by gammadelta T cells. Many expanded lesional clones persisted in scalp and blood during tofacitinib treatment, which may partly explain relapse after stopping treatment. Because the treated cohort was small and had just a single nonresponder, larger studies are needed to establish links between baseline CD8+ expansion and response. Tofacitinib significantly decreased scalp clonality and the number of expanded CD8+ clones among the top 100 scalp clones.

Library preparation employed the immunoSEQ multiplex PCR assay. To provide template for TCR sequencing, every sample had RNA extracted and reverse transcribed into cDNA. First-strand cDNA was synthesized using SuperScript III with a 2:1 mix of oligo-dT and random hexamers. A synthetic immune receptor repertoire was used to measure amplification bias, and any remaining bias was corrected computationally. The paper's data handling went like this. After raw reads were preprocessed to remove errors, the CDR3 was defined following IMGT conventions as running from the conserved cysteine to phenylalanine. Clonality was computed as 1 minus the Shannon entropy, with the entropy normalized by log2 of the number of productive unique TCRs. Whether each scalp clone was CD4 or CD8 was inferred by checking scalp TCRbeta sequences against the CD4 and CD8 repertoires from sorted blood. TCRdb re-hosts the immuneACCESS table, in-frame sequences only. Its copies lack some clones; in the studies checked, an unresolved V gene accounts for under half of them, and the cause for the rest is not known. The DNA was the basis for D and trimming; V, J and clone size are from that table. The sample table contains fewer than 100,000 clones; only one count was recorded for 61% of them. The ten largest clones add up to roughly 15% of the sample.

The starting material was CD8+ T cells sorted from blood, obtained at week 4, from a patient treated with tofacitinib. The sequence was obtained from a human donor with alopecia areata. Here the chain combines TRBV4-1 and TRBJ1-2, and perhaps TRBD1 as D gene, on 5 matching bases. The DNA reads TGCGCCAGCAGCCAAGCTAAGGGGAGCTATGGCTACACCTTC. Its amino acids are CASSQAKGSYGYTF.